This T cell receptor (beta chain) is from a study of blood T cell repertoires in COVID-19 (dated by TCRdb to 2018 to 2021). A note on the overall study: Collaborator samples came from the United States, Italy and Spain and covered acute and convalescent phases of COVID-19. HLA class I and class II types, where available, came from metadata supplied by the sample provider rather than from assay-based typing. Nearly every sample came with metadata listing a de-identified subject ID, COVID-19 status, age in years and sex. The material from the prospective study consisted of cDNA or gDNA derived from T cells, B-cell-depleted T cells, or PBMCs. A freely available public database, intended as a resource for researchers studying the immune response to SARS-CoV-2, is where the repertoires were released. The samples were drawn from the first 160 participants of the ongoing ImmuneRACE study and from over a thousand subjects provided by 6 global collaborators. The dataset comprised deeply sampled blood TCRbeta repertoires from subjects exposed to, actively infected with, or recovered from COVID-19.

V is shortened by 4 bases, J by 1 base, and the region joining them spans 7 bases. The CDR3 covers 13 residues, taking in both the cysteine and the phenylalanine. Of all the DNA, just the CDR3 is kept, 39 bases in frame from base 1. As encoded in the germline V gene, CDR1 is MRHNA while CDR2 is SNTAGT. The immunoSEQ Assay, a bias-controlled multiplex PCR, was used to amplify TCRbeta CDR3 regions from genomic DNA. The study's own analysis went as follows. Nucleated cell counts per sample were estimated from amplification of reference gene primers within the assay. Sequence reads were collapsed and filtered to measure the absolute abundance of every unique TCRbeta CDR3 rearrangement. For each sample, productive Simpson clonality was calculated as the square root of Simpson's diversity index over productive rearrangements. Sourced from immuneACCESS, this table was stored by TCRdb with only in-frame sequences that have V and J called. A share of the clones is absent; for the studies checked, an unresolved V gene accounts for under half, and the remainder has no known explanation. V, J and clone size are taken as reported in that table, and D and trimming were inferred from the DNA itself. The sample table lists under 300,000 clones, about 93% of them with a count of one. Less than 2.5% of the sample is held by the ten biggest clonotypes.

The research as a whole found: Clinical and demographic metadata were provided uncurated, with the amount varying by source and participant.

Comment on this clone: The clone's antigen remains unknown. No much larger clonotype is one base removed from it; base qualities were not supplied.

Participants in the prospective study were aged roughly 18 to 100 years, lived in 20 to 25 United States geographic areas, and enrolled through a virtual design. In the prospective study, cohorts were assigned on the basis of participant-reported clinical history obtained from a screening survey and a study questionnaire. Recovered participants in ImmuneRACE Cohort 3 were defined as having two consecutive negative NP/OP PCR tests, clearance from a healthcare professional, or resolution of symptoms. In the prospective study, whole blood, serum and a nasopharyngeal or oropharyngeal swab were collected from each participant by mobile phlebotomists. Participants in the prospective study had the option to provide additional blood draws and questionnaires over a roughly two-month period. Prospective study blood samples were shipped either frozen or at room temperature before DNA extraction.

Input material: PBMCs or T cells enriched from blood (not recorded which). The rearranged chain carries TRBV6-4 and TRBJ1-1, with TRBD1 perhaps the D gene, on 5 matching bases. The source is a woman between 18 and 29 years old who had recovered from COVID-19. The CDR3 protein: CASSATGNTEAFF. The DNA sequence is given as TGTGCCAGCAGTGCCACAGGGAACACTGAAGCTTTCTTT.